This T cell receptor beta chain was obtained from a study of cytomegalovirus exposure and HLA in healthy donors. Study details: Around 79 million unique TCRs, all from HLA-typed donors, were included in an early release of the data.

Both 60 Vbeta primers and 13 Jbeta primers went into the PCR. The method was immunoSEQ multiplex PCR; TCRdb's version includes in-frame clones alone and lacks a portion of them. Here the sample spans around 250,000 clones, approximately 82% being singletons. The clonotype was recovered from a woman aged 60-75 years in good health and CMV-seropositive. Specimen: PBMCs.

The CDR3, as DNA: TGTGCCAGCAGAGGGGGTTATAGCAATCAGCCCCAGCATTTT. The encoded protein is CASRGGYSNQPQHF. This chain connects TRBV27 to TRBJ1-5; D perhaps matches TRBD1 (6 bases). Trimming took off 6 bases at V and 0 bases at J, with 9 bases between the two ends. Germline lookup yields CDR1 MNHEY and CDR2 SMNVEV (reference sequence). The CDR3 length is 14 residues.